The entry below gives a single T cell receptor beta chain sequence along with its context. Its antigen is currently unknown. These data originate in a study of radiotherapy plus CTLA-4 blockade in lung cancer. Study-level findings and limits: Interferon-beta, together with early blood T cell clone dynamics, reportedly best predicted response.

V was pared by 0 bases and J by 3 bases, with 14 bases between. Germline CDR1 is SGHNT and CDR2 is YENEEA. This CDR3 has 16 amino acids. Clones were sequenced by immunoSEQ multiplex PCR, and TCRdb holds only the in-frame ones, with some missing. The sample consists of 84,000 or so clones, over 80% of them appearing once. Sequenced here: peripheral blood, sampled from a patient treated with radiotherapy plus ipilimumab. The rearrangement uses TRBV11-3 and TRBJ1-2, with D possibly matching TRBD1 (5 bases). This TCR was sampled from a human donor with non-small cell lung cancer that progressed on radiotherapy plus ipilimumab. The CDR3 coding sequence is TGTGCCAGCAGCTTAGAGGGGCGCGGGGGAGACTATGGCTACACCTTC. Protein product: CASSLEGRGGDYGYTF.